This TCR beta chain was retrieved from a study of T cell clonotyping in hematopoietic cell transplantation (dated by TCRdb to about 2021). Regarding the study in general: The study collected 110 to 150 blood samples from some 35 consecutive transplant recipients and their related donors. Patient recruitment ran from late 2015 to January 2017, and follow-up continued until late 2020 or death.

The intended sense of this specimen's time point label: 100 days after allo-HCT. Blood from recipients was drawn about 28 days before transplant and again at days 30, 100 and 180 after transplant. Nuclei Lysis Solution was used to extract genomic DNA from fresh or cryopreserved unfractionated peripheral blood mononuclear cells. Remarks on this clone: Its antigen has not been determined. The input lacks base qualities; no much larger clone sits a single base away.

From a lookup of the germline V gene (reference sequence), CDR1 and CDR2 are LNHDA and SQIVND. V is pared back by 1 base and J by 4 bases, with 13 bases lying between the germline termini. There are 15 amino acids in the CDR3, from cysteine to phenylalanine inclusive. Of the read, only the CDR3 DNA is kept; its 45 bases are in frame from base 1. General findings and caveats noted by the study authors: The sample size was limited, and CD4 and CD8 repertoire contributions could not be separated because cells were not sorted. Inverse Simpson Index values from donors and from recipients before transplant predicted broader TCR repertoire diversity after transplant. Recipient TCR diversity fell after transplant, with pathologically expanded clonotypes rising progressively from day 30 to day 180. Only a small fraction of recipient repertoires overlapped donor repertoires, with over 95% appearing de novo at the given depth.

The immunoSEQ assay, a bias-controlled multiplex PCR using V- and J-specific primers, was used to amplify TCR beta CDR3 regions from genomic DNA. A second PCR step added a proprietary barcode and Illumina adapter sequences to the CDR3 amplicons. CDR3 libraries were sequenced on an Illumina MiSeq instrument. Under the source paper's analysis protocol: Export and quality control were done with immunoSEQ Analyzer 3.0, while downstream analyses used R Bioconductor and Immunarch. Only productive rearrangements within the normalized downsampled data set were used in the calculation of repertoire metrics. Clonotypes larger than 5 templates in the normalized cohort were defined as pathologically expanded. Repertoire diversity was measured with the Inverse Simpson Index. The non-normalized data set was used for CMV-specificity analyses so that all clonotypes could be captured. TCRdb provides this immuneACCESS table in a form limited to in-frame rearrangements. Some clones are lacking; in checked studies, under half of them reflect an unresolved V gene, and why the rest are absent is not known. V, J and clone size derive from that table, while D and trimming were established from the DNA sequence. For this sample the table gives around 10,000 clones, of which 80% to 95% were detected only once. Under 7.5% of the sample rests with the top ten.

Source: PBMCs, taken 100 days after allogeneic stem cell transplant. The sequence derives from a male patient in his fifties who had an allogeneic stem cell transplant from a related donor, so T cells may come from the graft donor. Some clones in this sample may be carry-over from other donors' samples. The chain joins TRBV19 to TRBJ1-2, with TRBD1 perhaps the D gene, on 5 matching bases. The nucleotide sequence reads TGTGCCAGTAGTATAGTAGCAGGGAACGGCTATGGCTACACCTTC. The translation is CASSIVAGNGYGYTF.